The rows below give T cell receptor beta chains drawn from one sample of a study of control samples from healthy donors and cancer patients. TCRdb's table, derived via immunoSEQ multiplex PCR, lists solely in-frame clones and lacks some. The table records approximately 130,000 clones, roughly 87% of them present only once. Source material: blood. Receptors originate from a middle-aged man in good health. The CDR3 runs from the conserved cysteine through the conserved F or W.

v_gene: TRBV6-2/TRBV6-3; CDR3aa: CASSLLAGGLSYNEQFF
v_gene: TRBV30; CDR3aa: CAWSDPPVGSYGYTF
v_gene: TRBV4-3; CDR3aa: CASSQGRGGQPQEQYF
v_gene: TRBV24-1; CDR3aa: CATSDGWGETQYF
v_gene: TRBV14; CDR3aa: CASSQESLSGETQYF
v_gene: TRBV11-2; CDR3aa: CASSLGREGFYEQYF
v_gene: TRBV7-2; CDR3aa: CASSLDWAGEQFF
v_gene: TRBV4-1; CDR3aa: CASSQPGQGIRNQPQHF
v_gene: TRBV30; CDR3aa: CAWSGQYNSPLHF
v_gene: TRBV19; CDR3aa: CASSMGGGLGEEKLFF
v_gene: TRBV7-2; CDR3aa: CASSSGQGETQYF
v_gene: TRBV6-6; CDR3aa: CASVRRGEKLFF
v_gene: TRBV7-9; CDR3aa: CASSPRQGQGETQYF
v_gene: TRBV7-9; CDR3aa: CASSPPGHLFGNEQFF
v_gene: TRBV25-1; CDR3aa: CASGNRVRTDLISYEQYF
v_gene: TRBV6-6; CDR3aa: CASSYASGTEAFF
v_gene: TRBV6-6; CDR3aa: CASSYSLQGNQPQHF
v_gene: TRBV6-2/TRBV6-3; CDR3aa: CASSYSSRAVRETQYF
v_gene: TRBV6-6; CDR3aa: CASRPPGDSLWNTQYF
v_gene: TRBV10-3; CDR3aa: CAISGGGQAPGDTQYF
v_gene: TRBV10-3; CDR3aa: CAISRQGEGQPQHF
v_gene: TRBV7-8; CDR3aa: CASSLGWSDYGYTF
v_gene: TRBV11-3; CDR3aa: CASSPRQMNTEAFF
v_gene: TRBV18; CDR3aa: CASSPNTGVSNQPQHF
v_gene: TRBV19; CDR3aa: CASSIRQGASEAFF
v_gene: TRBV30; CDR3aa: CAWSAGSYGYTF
v_gene: TRBV11-2; CDR3aa: CASTTTSGGAGETQYF
v_gene: TRBV30; CDR3aa: CAWSDQDNSPLHF
v_gene: TRBV4-3; CDR3aa: CASSQEVTRGRGDNEKLFF
v_gene: TRBV25-1; CDR3aa: CASRDISYGYTF
v_gene: TRBV7-2; CDR3aa: CASSLSASGAYNEQFF
v_gene: TRBV7-9; CDR3aa: CASSLAETQYF
v_gene: TRBV18; CDR3aa: CASSRTSPDTQYF
v_gene: TRBV6-6; CDR3aa: CASSRPDRGLLSSYNSPLHF
v_gene: TRBV19; CDR3aa: CASGLRGGLSNQPQHF
v_gene: TRBV6-5; CDR3aa: CASSSRTKRNTEAFF
v_gene: TRBV4-1; CDR3aa: CASSLQGTGNTIYF
v_gene: TRBV5-5; CDR3aa: CASSYRVQRGYTF
v_gene: TRBV7-2; CDR3aa: CASSLGRSYEQYF
v_gene: TRBV7-4; CDR3aa: CASSFRQGGGSNQPQHF
v_gene: TRBV27; CDR3aa: CASSPGTGGSSQPQHF